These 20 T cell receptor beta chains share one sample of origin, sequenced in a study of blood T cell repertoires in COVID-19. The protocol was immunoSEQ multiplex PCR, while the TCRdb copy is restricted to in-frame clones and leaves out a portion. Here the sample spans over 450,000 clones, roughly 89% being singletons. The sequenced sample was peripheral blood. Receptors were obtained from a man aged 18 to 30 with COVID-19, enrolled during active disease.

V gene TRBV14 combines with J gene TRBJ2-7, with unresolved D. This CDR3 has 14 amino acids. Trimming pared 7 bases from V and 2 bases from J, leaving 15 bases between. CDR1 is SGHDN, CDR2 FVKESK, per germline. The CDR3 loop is CASTGYDKPYEQYF. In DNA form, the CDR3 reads TGTGCCAGCACAGGCTACGACAAACCCTACGAGCAGTACTTC.

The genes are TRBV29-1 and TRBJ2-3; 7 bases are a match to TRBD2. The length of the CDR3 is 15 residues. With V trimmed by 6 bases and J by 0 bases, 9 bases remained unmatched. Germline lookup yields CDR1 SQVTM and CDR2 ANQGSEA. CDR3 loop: CSVIRLAASTDTQYF. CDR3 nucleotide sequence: TGCAGCGTCATTCGACTAGCAGCTAGCACAGATACGCAGTATTTT.

The CDR3 protein is CASSLGTSGRNEQFF. The CDR3 DNA is TGCGCCAGCAGCCTCGGGACTAGCGGGAGGAATGAGCAGTTCTTC. This rearrangement joins TRBV4-1 to TRBJ2-1, with 15 nucleotides matching TRBD2. J was trimmed by 7 bases and V by 4 bases; bases with no gene match: 2. Germline CDR1 reads MGHRA; CDR2 reads YSYEKL. This CDR3 has 15 amino acids.

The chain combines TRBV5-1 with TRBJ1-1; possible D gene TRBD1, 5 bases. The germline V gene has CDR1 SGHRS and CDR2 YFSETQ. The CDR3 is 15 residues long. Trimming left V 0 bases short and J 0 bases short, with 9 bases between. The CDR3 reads CASSLDDSMNTEAFF. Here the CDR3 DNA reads TGCGCCAGCAGCTTGGACGACAGTATGAACACTGAAGCTTTCTTT.

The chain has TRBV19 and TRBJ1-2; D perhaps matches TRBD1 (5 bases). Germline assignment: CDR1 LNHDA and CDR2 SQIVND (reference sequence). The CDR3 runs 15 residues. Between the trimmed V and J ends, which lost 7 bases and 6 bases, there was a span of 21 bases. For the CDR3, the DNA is TGTGCCAGTACCCTCAACGTGGGGCCAGCAGATGGCTACACCTTC. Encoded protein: CASTLNVGPADGYTF. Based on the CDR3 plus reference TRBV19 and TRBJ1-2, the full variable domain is DGGITQSPKYLFRKEGQNVTLSCEQNLNHDAMYWYRQDPGQGLRLIYYSQIVNDFQKGDIAEGYSVSREKKESFPLTVTSAQKNPTAFYLCASTLNVGPADGYTFGSGTRLTVV.

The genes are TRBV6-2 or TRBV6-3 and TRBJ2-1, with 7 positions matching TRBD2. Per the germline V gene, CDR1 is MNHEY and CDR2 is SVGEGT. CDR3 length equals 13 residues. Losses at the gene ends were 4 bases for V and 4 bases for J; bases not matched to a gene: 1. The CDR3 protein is CASSSAGYNEQFF. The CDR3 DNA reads TGTGCCAGCAGTTCAGCGGGGTACAATGAGCAGTTCTTC.

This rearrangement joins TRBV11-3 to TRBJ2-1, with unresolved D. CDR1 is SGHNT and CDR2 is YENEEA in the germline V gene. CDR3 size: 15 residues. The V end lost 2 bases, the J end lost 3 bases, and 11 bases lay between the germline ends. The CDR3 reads CASSLSSPLYNEQFF. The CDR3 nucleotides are TGTGCCAGCAGCTTAAGTAGCCCCCTCTACAATGAGCAGTTCTTC.

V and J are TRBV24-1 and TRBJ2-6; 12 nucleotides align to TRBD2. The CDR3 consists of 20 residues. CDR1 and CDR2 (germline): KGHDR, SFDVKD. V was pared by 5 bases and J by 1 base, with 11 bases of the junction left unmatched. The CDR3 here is CATSGTSGVRGESGANVLTF. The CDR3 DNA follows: TGTGCCACCAGTGGGACTAGCGGGGTTCGGGGTGAGTCTGGGGCCAACGTCCTGACTTTC.

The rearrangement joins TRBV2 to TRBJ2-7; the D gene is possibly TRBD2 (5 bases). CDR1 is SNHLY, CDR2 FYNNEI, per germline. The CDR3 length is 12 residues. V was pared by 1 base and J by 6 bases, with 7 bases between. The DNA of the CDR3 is TGTGCCAGCAGTGAAGGGGCGGGCGAGCAGTACTTC. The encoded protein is CASSEGAGEQYF. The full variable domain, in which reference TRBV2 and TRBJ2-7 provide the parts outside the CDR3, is EPEVTQTPSHQVTQMGQEVILRCVPISNHLYFYWYRQILGQKVEFLVSFYNNEISEKSEIFDDQFSVERPDGSNFTLKIRSTKLEDSAMYFCASSEGAGEQYFGPGTRLTVT.

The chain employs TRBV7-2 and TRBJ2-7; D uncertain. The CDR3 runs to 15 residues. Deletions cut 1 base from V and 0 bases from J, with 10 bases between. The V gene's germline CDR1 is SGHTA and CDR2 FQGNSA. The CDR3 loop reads CASSLERSYSYEQYF. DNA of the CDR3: TGTGCCAGCAGCTTAGAGCGTTCCTACTCCTACGAGCAGTACTTC.

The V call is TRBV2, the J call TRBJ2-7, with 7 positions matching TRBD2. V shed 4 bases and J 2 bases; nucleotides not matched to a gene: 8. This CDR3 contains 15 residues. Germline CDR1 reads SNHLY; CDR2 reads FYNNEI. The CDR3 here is CASSVLGLPTYEQYF. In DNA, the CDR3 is TGTGCCAGCAGTGTGTTGGGACTACCTACCTACGAGCAGTACTTC.

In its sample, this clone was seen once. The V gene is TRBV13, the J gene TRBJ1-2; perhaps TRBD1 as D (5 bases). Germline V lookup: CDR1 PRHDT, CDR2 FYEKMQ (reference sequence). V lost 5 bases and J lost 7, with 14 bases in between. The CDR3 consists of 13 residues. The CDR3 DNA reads TGTGCCAGCAGCGAAGCAGGGAGGGGTGGCTACACCTTC. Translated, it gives CASSEAGRGGYTF.

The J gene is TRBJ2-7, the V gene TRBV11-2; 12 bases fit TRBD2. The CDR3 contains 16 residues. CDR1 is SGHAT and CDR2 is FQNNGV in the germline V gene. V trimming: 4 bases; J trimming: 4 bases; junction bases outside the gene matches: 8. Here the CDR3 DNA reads TGTGCCAGCAGCTCGCAGCTAGCGGGGGGGGCATACGAGCAGTACTTC. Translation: CASSSQLAGGAYEQYF.

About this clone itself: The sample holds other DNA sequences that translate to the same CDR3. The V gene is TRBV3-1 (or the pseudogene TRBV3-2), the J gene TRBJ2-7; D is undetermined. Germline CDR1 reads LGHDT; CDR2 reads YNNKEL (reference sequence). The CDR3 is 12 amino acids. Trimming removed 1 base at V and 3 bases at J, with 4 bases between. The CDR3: CASSQASYEQYF. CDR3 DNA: TGTGCCAGCAGCCAAGCCAGCTACGAGCAGTACTTC.

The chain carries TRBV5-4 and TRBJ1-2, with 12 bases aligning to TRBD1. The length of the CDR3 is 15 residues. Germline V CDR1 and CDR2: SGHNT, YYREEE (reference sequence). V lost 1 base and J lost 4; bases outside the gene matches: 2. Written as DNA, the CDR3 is TGTGCCAGCAGCTTGATGGGACAGGGGGCCTATGGCTACACCTTC. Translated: CASSLMGQGAYGYTF.

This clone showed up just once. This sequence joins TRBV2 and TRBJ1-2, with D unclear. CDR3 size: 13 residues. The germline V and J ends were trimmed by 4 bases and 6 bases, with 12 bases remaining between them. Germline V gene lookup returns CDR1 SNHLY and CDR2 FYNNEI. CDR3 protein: CASSVDSSDGYTF. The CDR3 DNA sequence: TGTGCCAGCAGTGTGGACTCGTCGGATGGCTACACCTTC.

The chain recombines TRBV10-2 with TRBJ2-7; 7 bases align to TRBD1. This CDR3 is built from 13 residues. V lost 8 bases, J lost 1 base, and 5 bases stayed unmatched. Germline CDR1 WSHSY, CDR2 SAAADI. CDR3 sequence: CASLTGASYEQYF. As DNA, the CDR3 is TGCGCCAGCCTCACAGGGGCATCCTACGAGCAGTACTTC.

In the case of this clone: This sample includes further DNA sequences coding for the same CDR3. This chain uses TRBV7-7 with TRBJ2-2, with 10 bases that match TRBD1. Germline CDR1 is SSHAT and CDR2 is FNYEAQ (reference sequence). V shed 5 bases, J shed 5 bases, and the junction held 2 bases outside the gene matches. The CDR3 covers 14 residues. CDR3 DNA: TGTGCCAGCAGCAGGGACAGGGGAACCGGGGAGCTGTTTTTT. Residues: CASSRDRGTGELFF.

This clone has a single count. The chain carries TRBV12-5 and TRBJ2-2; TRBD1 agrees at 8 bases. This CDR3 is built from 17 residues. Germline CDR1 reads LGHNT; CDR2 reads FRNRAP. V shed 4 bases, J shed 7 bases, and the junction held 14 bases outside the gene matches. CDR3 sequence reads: CASGSSTGAKVIGELFF. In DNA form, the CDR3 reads TGTGCTAGTGGTTCCTCGACAGGGGCTAAAGTAATCGGGGAGCTGTTTTTT.

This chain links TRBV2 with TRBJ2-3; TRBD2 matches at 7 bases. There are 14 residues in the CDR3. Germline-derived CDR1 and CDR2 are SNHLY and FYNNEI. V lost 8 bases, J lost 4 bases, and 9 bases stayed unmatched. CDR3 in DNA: TGTGCCAGCGGATTCGCGGGAGCGGCAGATACGCAGTATTTT. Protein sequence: CASGFAGAADTQYF. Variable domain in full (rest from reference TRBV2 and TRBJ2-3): EPEVTQTPSHQVTQMGQEVILRCVPISNHLYFYWYRQILGQKVEFLVSFYNNEISEKSEIFDDQFSVERPDGSNFTLKIRSTKLEDSAMYFCASGFAGAADTQYFGPGTRLTVL.